This TCR beta chain was sequenced in a study of PD-1 blockade in classical Hodgkin lymphoma. Study observations and caveats: Exclusion applied to patients who initiated nivolumab less than 1 year following ASCT.

As to this clone: The target antigen is unknown.

Sequenced by immunoSEQ multiplex PCR; TCRdb stores in-frame clones only, minus some. The sample holds some 84,000 clones, approximately 91% seen once. All trial patients relapsed after autologous stem cell transplantation. The germline V gene has CDR1 LNHDA and CDR2 SQIVND (reference sequence). This CDR3 comprises 15 residues. The V and J ends lost 6 bases and 6 bases respectively, with 17 bases between them. This TCR derives from a human donor with classical Hodgkin lymphoma. The V call is TRBV19, the J call TRBJ2-2, with a possible D match to TRBD2 (6 bases). The sequenced sample was peripheral blood mononuclear cells (PBMCs), obtained before the second cycle of nivolumab. The CDR3 nucleotides read TGTGCCAGTAGATGGGACTCCAATGGGGCCGGGGAGCTGTTTTTT. Amino acids: CASRWDSNGAGELFF.